The sequence of this T cell receptor (beta chain) was determined in a study of naive and memory T cell subsets. J gave up 3 bases and V 5 bases, and 1 base lay outside the gene matches. The V gene's germline CDR1 is KGHSH and CDR2 LQKENI. The CDR3 has 13 residues. Ligated cDNA underwent four rounds of PCR with nested alpha and beta constant region primers and SP2. Alpha and beta constant region primers primed reverse transcription for blood and skin samples. TCRdb processed the 5' RACE reads anew with MiXCR; each CDR3 protein has one entry. The data hold tens of thousands of distinct CDR3 sequences, with under 8.5% observed a single time. Study-wide points: The RNA method is potentially sensitive to activation and differentiation changes.

In its sample, this clonotype was seen a few times. Its antigen is not identified. An oligonucleotide containing a UMI was ligated to the 3' end of TCR cDNA. Whole-blood samples were more than 2 ml of peripheral blood from healthy adult volunteers. Reverse transcription used DNase-treated unsorted total RNA, aiming for about 1 to 1000 ng. This TCR was sampled from a male donor in good health. This chain uses TRBV18 with TRBJ2-1, with 7 bases fitting TRBD1. The CDR3 spells CASSDRDYNEQFF. The CDR3 DNA is TGTGCCAGCTCAGACAGGGACTACAATGAGCAGTTCTTC.